This T cell receptor beta chain stems from a study of blood T cells in healthy people across ages. V was shortened by 2 bases and J by 5 bases, with 7 bases between the two germline ends. The V gene's germline CDR1 is SGHAT and CDR2 FQNNGV. The CDR3 spans 13 residues. Then a second PCR, running about 7 to 11 cycles, was carried out with a sample-barcoded 5' primer and a J-beta primer mix. TCRdb ran MiXCR on the 5' RACE reads and lists one entry per CDR3 protein. The top ten clones hold 15% to 18% of a sample with hundreds of thousands of distinct CDR3 sequences, approximately 30% of them seen once. This clonotype was counted many times.

The gene calls are TRBV11-2 and TRBJ2-1, with D unclear. The clonotype comes from an elderly woman in good health. What was sequenced was blood. The CDR3 DNA reads TGTGCCAGCAGCTTACTTCCTAACAATGAGCAGTTCTTC. Protein: CASSLLPNNEQFF.